At least ten counts were recorded for the clone carrying this T cell receptor beta chain. This sample stems from a study of CD8 T cells in ankylosing spondylitis. TCRdb re-analysed the 5' RACE reads in MiXCR, keeping a single row per CDR3 protein. The sample records 150,000 to 200,000 distinct CDR3 sequences, 18% being singletons. Trimming removed 4 bases at V and 3 bases at J, with 10 bases between. Germline values: CDR1 MNHEY, CDR2 SMNVEV (reference sequence). This CDR3 is 13 amino acids long. This clonotype originated in a male donor aged 10-35 years with ankylosing spondylitis or in good health (not recorded which). The sample consisted of blood, either unsorted or a sorted T cell fraction (not recorded which). The genes are TRBV27 and TRBJ2-7, with no clear D. The CDR3 region is CASSSDVYYEQYF. The CDR3 nucleotides are TGTGCCAGCAGTTCGGACGTCTACTACGAGCAGTACTTC.